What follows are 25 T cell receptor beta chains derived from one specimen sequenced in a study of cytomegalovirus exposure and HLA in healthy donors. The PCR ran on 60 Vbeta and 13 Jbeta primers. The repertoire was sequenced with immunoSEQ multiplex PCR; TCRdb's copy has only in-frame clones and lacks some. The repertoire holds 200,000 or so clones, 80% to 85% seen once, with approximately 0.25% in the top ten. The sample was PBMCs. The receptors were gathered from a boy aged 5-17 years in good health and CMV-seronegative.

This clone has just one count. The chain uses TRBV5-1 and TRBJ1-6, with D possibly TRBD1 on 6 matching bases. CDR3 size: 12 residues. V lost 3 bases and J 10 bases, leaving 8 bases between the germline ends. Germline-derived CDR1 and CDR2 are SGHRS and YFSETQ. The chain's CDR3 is CASSSGDSPLHF. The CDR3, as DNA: TGCGCCAGCAGCTCAGGGGACTCACCCCTCCACTTT.

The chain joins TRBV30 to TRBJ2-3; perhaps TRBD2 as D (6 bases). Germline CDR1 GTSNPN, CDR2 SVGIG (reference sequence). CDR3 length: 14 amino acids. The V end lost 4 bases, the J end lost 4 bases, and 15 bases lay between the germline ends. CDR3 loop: CAWTGEVAADTQYF. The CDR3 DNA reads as TGTGCCTGGACGGGTGAAGTAGCGGCAGATACGCAGTATTTT.

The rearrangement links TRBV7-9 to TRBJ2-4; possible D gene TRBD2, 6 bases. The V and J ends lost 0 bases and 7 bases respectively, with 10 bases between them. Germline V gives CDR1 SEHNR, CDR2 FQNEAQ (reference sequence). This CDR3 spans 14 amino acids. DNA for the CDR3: TGTGCCAGCAGCTTAGCCGGGGGTTGGAACATTCAGTACTTC. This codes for CASSLAGGWNIQYF.

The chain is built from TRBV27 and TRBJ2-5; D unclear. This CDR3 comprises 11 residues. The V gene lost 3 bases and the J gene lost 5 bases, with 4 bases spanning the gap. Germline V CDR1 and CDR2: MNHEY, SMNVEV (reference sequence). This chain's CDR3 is CASSFLETQYF. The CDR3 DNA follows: TGTGCCAGCAGTTTTCTGGAGACCCAGTACTTC.

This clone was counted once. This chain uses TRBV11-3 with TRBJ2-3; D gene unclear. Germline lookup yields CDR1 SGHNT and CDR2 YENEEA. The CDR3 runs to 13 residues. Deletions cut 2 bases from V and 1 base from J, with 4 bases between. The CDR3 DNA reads TGTGCCAGCAGCTTATCGGGCACAGATACGCAGTATTTT. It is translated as CASSLSGTDTQYF.

Written as DNA, the CDR3 is TGTGCCAGCAGCTCCCGGGGGGCCGGTCGGTCACCCCTCCACTTT. Translation gives CASSSRGAGRSPLHF. This rearrangement joins TRBV5-6 to TRBJ1-6; TRBD1 is a possible D gene (6 bases). Trimming removed 3 bases from V and 10 bases from J, with 17 bases in between. The CDR3 totals 15 residues. Germline-derived CDR1 and CDR2 are SGHDT and YYEEEE.

CDR3 residues: CASSVGQVPYEQYF. For the CDR3, the DNA is TGTGCCAGCAGCGTCGGACAGGTCCCCTACGAGCAGTACTTC. The chain couples TRBV9 to TRBJ2-7; 7 nucleotides match TRBD1. Germline-derived CDR1 and CDR2 are SGDLS and YYNGEE. The CDR3 totals 14 residues. V trimming: 2 bases; J trimming: 2 bases; junction bases outside the gene matches: 4. Combining the CDR3 with reference TRBV9 and TRBJ2-7 gives the whole variable domain DSGVTQTPKHLITATGQRVTLRCSPRSGDLSVYWYQQSLDQGLQFLIQYYNGEERAKGNILERFSAQQFPDLHSELNLSSLELGDSALYFCASSVGQVPYEQYFGPGTRLTVT.

The DNA for the CDR3 is TGCGCCAGCAGCCACAACGACAGAAACTCCTACAATGAGCAGTTCTTC. Its protein product is CASSHNDRNSYNEQFF. The chain couples TRBV4-3 to TRBJ2-1; the D gene is possibly TRBD1 (5 bases). V lost 3 bases, J lost 0 bases, and 12 bases lay in between. The CDR3 runs to 16 residues. Germline loops: CDR1 LGHNA, CDR2 YSLEER.

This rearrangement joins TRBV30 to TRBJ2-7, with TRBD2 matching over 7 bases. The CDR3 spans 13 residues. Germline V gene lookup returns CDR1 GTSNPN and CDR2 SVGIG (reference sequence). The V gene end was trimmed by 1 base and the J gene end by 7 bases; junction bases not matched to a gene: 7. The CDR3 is CAWSGGGGREQYF. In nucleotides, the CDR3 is TGTGCCTGGAGTGGGGGCGGGGGTCGAGAGCAGTACTTC.

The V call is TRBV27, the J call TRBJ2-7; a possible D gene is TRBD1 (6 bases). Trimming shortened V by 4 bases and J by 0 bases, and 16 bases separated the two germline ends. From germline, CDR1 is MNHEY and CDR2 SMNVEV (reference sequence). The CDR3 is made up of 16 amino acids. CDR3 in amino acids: CASSSTSQGLSYEQYF. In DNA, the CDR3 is TGTGCCAGCAGTTCGACCTCGCAGGGGCTCTCCTACGAGCAGTACTTC.

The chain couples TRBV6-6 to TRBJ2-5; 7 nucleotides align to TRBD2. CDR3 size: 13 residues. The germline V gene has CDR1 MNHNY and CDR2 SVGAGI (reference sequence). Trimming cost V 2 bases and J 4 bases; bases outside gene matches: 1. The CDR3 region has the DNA TGTGCCAGCAGTTACGGGGGGGGAGAGACCCAGTACTTC. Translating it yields CASSYGGGETQYF.

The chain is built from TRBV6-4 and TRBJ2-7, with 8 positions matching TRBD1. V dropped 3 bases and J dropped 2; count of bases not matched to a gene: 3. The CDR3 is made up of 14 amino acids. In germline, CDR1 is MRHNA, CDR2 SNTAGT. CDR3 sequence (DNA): TGTGCCAGCAGTGAGGGGACAGGTCCCTACGAGCAGTACTTC. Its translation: CASSEGTGPYEQYF.

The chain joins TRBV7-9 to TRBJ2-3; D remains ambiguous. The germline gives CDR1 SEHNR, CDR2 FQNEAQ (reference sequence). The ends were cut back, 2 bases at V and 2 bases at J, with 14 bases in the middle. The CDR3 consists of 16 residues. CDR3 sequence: CASSLTGSSYTDTQYF. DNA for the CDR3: TGTGCCAGCAGCTTAACGGGTTCATCTTACACAGATACGCAGTATTTT.

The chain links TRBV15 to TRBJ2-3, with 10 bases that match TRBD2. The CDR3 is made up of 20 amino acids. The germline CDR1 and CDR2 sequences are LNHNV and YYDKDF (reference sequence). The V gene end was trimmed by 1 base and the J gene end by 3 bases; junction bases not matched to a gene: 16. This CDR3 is CATSRGSLAGAVAGTDTQYF. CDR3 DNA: TGTGCCACCAGCAGAGGATCTCTAGCGGGAGCGGTGGCAGGGACAGATACGCAGTATTTT.

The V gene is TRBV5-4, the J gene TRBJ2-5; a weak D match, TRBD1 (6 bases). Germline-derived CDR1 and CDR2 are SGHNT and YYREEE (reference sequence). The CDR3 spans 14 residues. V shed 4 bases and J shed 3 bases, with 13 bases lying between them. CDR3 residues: CASSRGGNKETQYF. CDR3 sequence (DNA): TGTGCCAGCAGCCGAGGGGGTAATAAAGAGACCCAGTACTTC. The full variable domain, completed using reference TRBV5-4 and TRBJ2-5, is ETGVTQSPTHLIKTRGQQVTLRCSSQSGHNTVSWYQQALGQGPQFIFQYYREEENGRGNFPPRFSGLQFPNYSSELNVNALELDDSALYLCASSRGGNKETQYFGPGTRLLVL.

The CDR3 loop reads CAWRPGGPHGYTF. The CDR3 DNA reads TGTGCCTGGAGGCCAGGGGGGCCGCACGGCTACACCTTC. The chain couples TRBV30 to TRBJ1-2; 7 bases are a match to TRBD1. Losses at the gene ends were 3 bases for V and 8 bases for J; bases not matched to a gene: 9. Germline V gene data show CDR1 as GTSNPN and CDR2 as SVGIG (reference sequence). CDR3 length: 13 amino acids.

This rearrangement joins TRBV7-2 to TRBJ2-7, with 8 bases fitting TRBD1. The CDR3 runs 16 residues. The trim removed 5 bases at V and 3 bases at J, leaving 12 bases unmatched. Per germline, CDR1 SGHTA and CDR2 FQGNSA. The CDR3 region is CASSQSRGQGIYEQYF. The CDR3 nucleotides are TGTGCCAGCAGCCAAAGCCGAGGACAGGGTATCTACGAGCAGTACTTC.

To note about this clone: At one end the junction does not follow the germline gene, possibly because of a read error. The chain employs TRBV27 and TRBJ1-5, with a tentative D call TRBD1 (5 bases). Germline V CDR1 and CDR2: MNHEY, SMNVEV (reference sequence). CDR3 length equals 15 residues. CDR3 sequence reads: CASRLFQGPNQPQHF. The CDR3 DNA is TGTGCCAGCAGATTATTTCAGGGTCCCAATCAGCCCCAGCATTTT.

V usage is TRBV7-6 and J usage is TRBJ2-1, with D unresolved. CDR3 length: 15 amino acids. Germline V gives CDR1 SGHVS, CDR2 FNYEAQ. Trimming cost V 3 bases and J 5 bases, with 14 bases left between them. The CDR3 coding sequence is TGTGCCAGCAGCTTGAATCTGCAGGCCAACAATGAGCAGTTCTTC. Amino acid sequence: CASSLNLQANNEQFF.

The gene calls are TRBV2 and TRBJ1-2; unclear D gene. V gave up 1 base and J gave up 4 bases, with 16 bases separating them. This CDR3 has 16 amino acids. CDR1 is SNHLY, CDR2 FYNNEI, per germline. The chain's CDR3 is CASSEGYRTFTYGYTF. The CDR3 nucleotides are TGTGCCAGCAGTGAAGGGTACAGAACCTTTACCTATGGCTACACCTTC.

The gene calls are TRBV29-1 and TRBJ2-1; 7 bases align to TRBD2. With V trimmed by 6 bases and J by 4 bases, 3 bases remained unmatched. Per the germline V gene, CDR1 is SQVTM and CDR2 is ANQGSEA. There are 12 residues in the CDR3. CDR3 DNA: TGCAGCGTGGGACTACAGTACAATGAGCAGTTCTTC. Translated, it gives CSVGLQYNEQFF.

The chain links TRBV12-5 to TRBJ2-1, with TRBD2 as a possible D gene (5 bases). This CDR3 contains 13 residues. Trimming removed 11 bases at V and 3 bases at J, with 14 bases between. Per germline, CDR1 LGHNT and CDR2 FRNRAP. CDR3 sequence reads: CALERGYYNEQFF. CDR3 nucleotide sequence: TGTGCTCTCGAACGGGGTTACTACAATGAGCAGTTCTTC. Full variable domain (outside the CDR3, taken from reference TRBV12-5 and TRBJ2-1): DARVTQTPRHKVTEMGQEVTMRCQPILGHNTVFWYRQTMMQGLELLAYFRNRAPLDDSGMPKDRFSAEMPDATLATLKIQPSEPRDSAVYFCALERGYYNEQFFGPGTRLTVL.

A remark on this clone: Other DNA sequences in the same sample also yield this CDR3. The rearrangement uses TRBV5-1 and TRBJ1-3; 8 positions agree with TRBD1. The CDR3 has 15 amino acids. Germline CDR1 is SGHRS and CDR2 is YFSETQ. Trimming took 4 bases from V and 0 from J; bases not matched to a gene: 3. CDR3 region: CASSSTGGSGNTIYF. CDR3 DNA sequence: TGCGCCAGCAGCAGTACAGGGGGCTCTGGAAACACCATATATTTT.

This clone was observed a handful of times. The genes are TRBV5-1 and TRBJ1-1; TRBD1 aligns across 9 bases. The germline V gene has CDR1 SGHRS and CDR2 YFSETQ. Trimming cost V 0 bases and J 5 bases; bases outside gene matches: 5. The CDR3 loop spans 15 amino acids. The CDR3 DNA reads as TGCGCCAGCAGCTTGGGGACAGGGGTAAGGACTGAAGCTTTCTTT. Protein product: CASSLGTGVRTEAFF.

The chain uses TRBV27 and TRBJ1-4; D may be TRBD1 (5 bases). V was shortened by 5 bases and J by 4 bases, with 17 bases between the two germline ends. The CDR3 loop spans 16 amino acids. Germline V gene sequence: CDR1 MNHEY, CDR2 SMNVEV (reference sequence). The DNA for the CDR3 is TGTGCCAGCAGTCGGGGGGTTCGTGGACATAATGAAAAACTGTTTTTT. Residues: CASSRGVRGHNEKLFF.